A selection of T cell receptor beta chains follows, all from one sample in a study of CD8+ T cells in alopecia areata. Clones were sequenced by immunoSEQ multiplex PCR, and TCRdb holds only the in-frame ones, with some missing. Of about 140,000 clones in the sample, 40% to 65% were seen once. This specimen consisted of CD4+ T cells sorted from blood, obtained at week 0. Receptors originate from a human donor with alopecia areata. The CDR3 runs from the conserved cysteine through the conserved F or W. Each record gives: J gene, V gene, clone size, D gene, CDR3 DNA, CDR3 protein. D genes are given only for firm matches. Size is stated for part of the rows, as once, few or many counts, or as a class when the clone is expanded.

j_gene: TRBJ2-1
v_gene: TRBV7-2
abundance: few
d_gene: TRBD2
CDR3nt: TGTGCCAGCAGCCCGGAGCGGGAGTTGTTCTTC
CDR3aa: CASSPERELFF

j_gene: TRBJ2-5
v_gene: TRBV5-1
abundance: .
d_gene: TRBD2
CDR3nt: TGCGCCAGCAGCACCGGACTAGCGGGAGCCCCGGGGGGAGAGACCCAGTACTTC
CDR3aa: CASSTGLAGAPGGETQYF

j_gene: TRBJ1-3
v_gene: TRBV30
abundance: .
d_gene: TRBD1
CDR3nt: TGTGCCTGGACGGAGGCAGGGGGCTGGTCTGGAAACACCATATATTTT
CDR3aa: CAWTEAGGWSGNTIYF

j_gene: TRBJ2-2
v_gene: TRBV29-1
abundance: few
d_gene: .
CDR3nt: TGCAGCTTTGGGTACGATGGAACCGGGGAGCTGTTTTTT
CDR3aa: CSFGYDGTGELFF

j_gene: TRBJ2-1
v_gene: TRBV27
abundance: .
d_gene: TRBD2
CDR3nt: TGTGCCAGCAGTGACCCCGGGACTAGCCGCTCGGGTGAGCAGTTCTTC
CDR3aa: CASSDPGTSRSGEQFF

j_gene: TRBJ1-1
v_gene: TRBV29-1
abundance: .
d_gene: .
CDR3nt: TGCAGCGCCCTCAGGGAAAATACTGAAGCTTTCTTT
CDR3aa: CSALRENTEAFF

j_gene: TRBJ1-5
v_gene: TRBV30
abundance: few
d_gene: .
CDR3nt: TGTGCCTGGAGAGCAGCTGGGGGGAGTCAGCCCCAGCATTTT
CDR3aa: CAWRAAGGSQPQHF

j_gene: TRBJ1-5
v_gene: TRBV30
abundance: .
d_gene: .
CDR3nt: TGTGCCTGGAGTGTTGAGAGCAATCAGCCCCAGCATTTT
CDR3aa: CAWSVESNQPQHF

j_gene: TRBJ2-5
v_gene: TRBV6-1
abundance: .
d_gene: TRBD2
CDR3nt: TGTGCCAGCAGCCGGCGGGAGCCCTCCGAGACCCAGTACTTC
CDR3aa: CASSRREPSETQYF

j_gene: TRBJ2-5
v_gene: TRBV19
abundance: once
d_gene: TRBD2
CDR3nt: TGTGCCAGTAGTATAGTCCGCGGGAGGGCCGAGGAGACCCAGTACTTC
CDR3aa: CASSIVRGRAEETQYF

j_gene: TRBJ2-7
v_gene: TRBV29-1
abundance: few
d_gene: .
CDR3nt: TGCAGCGTAGAGGGGGGCAACGAGCAGTACTTC
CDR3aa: CSVEGGNEQYF

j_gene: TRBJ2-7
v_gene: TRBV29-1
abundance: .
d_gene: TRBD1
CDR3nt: TGCAGCGTTGTGAGACAGGGGGGTCGCGAGCAGTACTTC
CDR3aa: CSVVRQGGREQYF